This record looks at one T cell receptor (beta chain) sequence and its context. In the authors' workflow: Estimates of nucleated cell counts were drawn from the amplification of reference gene primers. Generated by immunoSEQ multiplex PCR, the TCRdb table keeps only in-frame clones and is missing some. V, J and clone size reflect that table, while D and trimming were determined from the DNA. The sample includes 350,000 to 450,000 clones, roughly 90% of them seen just once. This record belongs to a study of blood T cell repertoires in COVID-19. About the study: Italy, Spain and the United States were the sources of the convalescent and acute COVID-19 samples. PBMCs, B-cell-depleted T cells, or T cells provided the cDNA or gDNA that made up the material.

Germline trimming cut 1 base from V and 9 bases from J; bases unmatched to any gene: 7. The CDR3 loop spans 15 amino acids. The germline CDR1 and CDR2 sequences are KGHSH and LQKENI. This chain joins TRBV18 and TRBJ2-1; 9 positions agree with TRBD2. The sequence was collected from a man in his forties with acute or convalescent COVID-19. The source material was peripheral blood. CDR3 protein: CASSPLQRGDGEQFF. The CDR3 nucleotides read TGTGCCAGCTCACCACTTCAGCGGGGGGACGGTGAGCAGTTCTTC.